This TCR beta chain emerged from a study of OX40 agonist ivuxolimab in advanced cancers. Study-level background: Partial responses were seen in three patients, one with hepatocellular carcinoma and two with cutaneous melanoma.

CDR1 is SNHLY, CDR2 FYNNEI, per germline. Trimming took 10 bases from V and 7 from J; bases not matched to a gene: 9. This CDR3 has 13 amino acids. Sequencing was performed with immunoSEQ multiplex PCR; in TCRdb, only in-frame clones are kept and a portion is missing. The sample consists of fewer than 95,000 clones, around 84% of them appearing once. Findings of the study overall: Circulating CD4+ and CD8+ T cells showed clonal expansion by week 6 at 0.1 to 3.0 mg/kg.

This clone was seen only once. Its cognate antigen is unknown. This specimen was CD4+ or CD8+ T cells sorted from blood, taken in a trial of the OX40 agonist ivuxolimab. This TCR was sampled from an adult with an advanced solid tumor such as melanoma, head and neck, liver or kidney cancer. The rearrangement links TRBV2 to TRBJ2-2; 7 bases line up with TRBD1. This CDR3 is CANNQGGSGELFF. CDR3 nucleotides: TGTGCCAACAACCAAGGGGGCAGCGGGGAGCTGTTTTTT.